This T cell receptor beta chain was captured in a study of monozygotic twins with inflammatory bowel disease. Broader study findings: TCRbeta diversity (inverse Simpson) was lower in IBD patients than in healthy co-twins. Discordant twins had repertoire similarity that did not differ from that of concordant twins, possibly from limited power.

Germline loops: CDR1 MNHNS, CDR2 SASEGT. The CDR3 runs to 12 residues. TCRdb reprocessed the 5' RACE reads, with one entry per CDR3 protein and no DNA. In all, the sample yields some 99,000 distinct CDR3 sequences. About this clonotype itself: Its antigen is unknown.

The clonotype originates from a human donor with ulcerative colitis or Crohn's disease, or a healthy co-twin of an affected twin (not recorded which). The specimen sequenced was blood. The chain links TRBV6-1 to TRBJ2-5; checking the TCRdb D call of TRBD1 is not possible without DNA. The CDR3 loop reads CAIGWDAETQYF.